This TCR beta chain was found in a study of blood T cell repertoires in COVID-19. Whole-study context: Some COVID-19 samples were acute and others convalescent; all came from the United States, Italy and Spain. PBMCs, B-cell-depleted T cells, or T cells were the source of the cDNA or gDNA that made up the material.

The authors' processing: Amplification of reference gene primers provided the estimated nucleated cell counts. Assay: immunoSEQ multiplex PCR; the TCRdb copy retains only in-frame clones and omits some. The V and J calls and clone size come from that table; D and trimming were worked out from the DNA. The data hold over 250,000 clones, with 83% observed a single time. The CDR3 sequence is 16 residues long. CDR1 and CDR2 (germline): SNHLY, FYNNEI. Trimming took 8 bases from V and 7 from J, leaving 23 bases between them. The specimen sequenced was peripheral blood. The chain carries TRBV2 and TRBJ2-2, with D tentatively TRBD2 (6 bases). The sequence derives from a woman in her forties or fifties who had recovered from COVID-19. CDR3 in amino acids: CASGGLPAGSGGELFF. In DNA, the CDR3 is TGTGCCAGCGGGGGACTCCCGGCAGGGTCCGGCGGGGAGCTGTTTTTT.